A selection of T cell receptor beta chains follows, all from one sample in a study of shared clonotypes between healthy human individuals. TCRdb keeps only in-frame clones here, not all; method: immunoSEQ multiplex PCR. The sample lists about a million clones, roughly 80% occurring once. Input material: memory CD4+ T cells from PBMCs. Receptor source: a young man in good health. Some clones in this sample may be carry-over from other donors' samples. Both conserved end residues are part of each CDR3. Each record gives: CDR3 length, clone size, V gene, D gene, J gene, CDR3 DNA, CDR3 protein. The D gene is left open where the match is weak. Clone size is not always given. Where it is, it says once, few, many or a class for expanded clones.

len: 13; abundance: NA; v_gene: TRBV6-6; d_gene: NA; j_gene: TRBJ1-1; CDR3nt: TGTGCCAGCAGTTTCACAGAGAACACTGAAGCTTTCTTT; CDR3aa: CASSFTENTEAFF
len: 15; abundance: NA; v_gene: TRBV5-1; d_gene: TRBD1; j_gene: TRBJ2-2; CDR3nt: TGCGCCAGCAGCGGCGGGACAGGGCTTCTAGGGGAGCTGTTTTTT; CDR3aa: CASSGGTGLLGELFF
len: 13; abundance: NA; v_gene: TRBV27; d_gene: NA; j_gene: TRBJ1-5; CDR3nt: TGTGCCAGCAGTAAACATAGCAATCAGCCCCAGCATTTT; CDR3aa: CASSKHSNQPQHF
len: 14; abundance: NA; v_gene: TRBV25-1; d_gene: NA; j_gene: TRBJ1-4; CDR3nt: TGTGCCAGCAGTGAGAACAGGCGCGGTGAAAAACTGTTTTTT; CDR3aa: CASSENRRGEKLFF
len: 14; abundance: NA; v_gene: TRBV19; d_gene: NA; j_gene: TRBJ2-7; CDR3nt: TGTGCCAGTAGTATTACGGGGGCGGCCACCGAGCAGTACTTC; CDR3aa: CASSITGAATEQYF
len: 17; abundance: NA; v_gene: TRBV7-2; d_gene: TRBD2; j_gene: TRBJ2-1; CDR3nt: TGTGCCAGCAGCTCCAGAACTCGGACTAGCGGGGGCAATGAGCAGTTCTTC; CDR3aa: CASSSRTRTSGGNEQFF
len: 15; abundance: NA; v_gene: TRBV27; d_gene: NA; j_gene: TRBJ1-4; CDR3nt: TGTGCCAGCAGTCCAACAGGGAAAAGTCGTGAAAAACTGTTTTTT; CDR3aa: CASSPTGKSREKLFF
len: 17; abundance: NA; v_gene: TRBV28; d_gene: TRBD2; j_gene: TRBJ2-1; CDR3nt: TGTGCCAGCACCTCCCCTAGCGGATTGAGCTCCTACAATGAGCAGTTCTTC; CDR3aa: CASTSPSGLSSYNEQFF
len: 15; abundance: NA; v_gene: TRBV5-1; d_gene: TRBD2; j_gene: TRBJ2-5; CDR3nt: TGCGCCAGCAGCCTGGGGACTAGCGGACAAGAGACCCAGTACTTC; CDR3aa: CASSLGTSGQETQYF
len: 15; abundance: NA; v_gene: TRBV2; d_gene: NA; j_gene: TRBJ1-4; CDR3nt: TGTGCCAGCAGTGAAATGGGACGGCTTAATGAAAAACTGTTTTTT; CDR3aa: CASSEMGRLNEKLFF
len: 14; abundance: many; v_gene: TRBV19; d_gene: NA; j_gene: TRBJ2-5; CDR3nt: TGTGCCAGTAGTCTACCGGCGCTCCAAGAGACCCAGTACTTC; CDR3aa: CASSLPALQETQYF
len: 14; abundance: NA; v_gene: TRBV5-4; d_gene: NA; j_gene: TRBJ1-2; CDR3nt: TGTGCCAGCAGCCGTCCCTGGGGACAAGATGGCTACACCTTC; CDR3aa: CASSRPWGQDGYTF
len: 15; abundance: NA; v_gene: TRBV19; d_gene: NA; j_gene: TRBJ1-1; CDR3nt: TGTGCCAGTAATATTAGGAGGGCTTCGTACACTGAAGCTTTCTTT; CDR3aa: CASNIRRASYTEAFF
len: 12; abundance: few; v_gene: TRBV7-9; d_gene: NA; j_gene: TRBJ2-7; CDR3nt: TGTGCCAGCAGCTTAGTGGGCTACGAGCAGTACTTC; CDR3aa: CASSLVGYEQYF
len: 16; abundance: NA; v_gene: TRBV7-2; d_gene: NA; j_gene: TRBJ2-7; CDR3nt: TGTGCCAGCAGCTTAGTGTCTACGCAGGGGAACTACGAGCAGTACTTC; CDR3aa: CASSLVSTQGNYEQYF
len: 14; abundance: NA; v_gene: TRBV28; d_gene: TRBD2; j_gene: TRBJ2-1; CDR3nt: TGTGCCAGCAAGCGGCGGGAGGTGGGGAATGAGCAGTTCTTC; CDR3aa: CASKRREVGNEQFF
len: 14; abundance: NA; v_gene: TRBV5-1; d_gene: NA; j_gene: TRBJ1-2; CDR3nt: TGCGCCAGCAGCTTGGATCCAGGGGATAGCGGCTACACCTTC; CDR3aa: CASSLDPGDSGYTF
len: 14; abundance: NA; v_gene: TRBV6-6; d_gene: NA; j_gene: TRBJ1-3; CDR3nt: TGTGCCAGCGTCAGGGACCACTCTGGAAACACCATATATTTT; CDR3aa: CASVRDHSGNTIYF